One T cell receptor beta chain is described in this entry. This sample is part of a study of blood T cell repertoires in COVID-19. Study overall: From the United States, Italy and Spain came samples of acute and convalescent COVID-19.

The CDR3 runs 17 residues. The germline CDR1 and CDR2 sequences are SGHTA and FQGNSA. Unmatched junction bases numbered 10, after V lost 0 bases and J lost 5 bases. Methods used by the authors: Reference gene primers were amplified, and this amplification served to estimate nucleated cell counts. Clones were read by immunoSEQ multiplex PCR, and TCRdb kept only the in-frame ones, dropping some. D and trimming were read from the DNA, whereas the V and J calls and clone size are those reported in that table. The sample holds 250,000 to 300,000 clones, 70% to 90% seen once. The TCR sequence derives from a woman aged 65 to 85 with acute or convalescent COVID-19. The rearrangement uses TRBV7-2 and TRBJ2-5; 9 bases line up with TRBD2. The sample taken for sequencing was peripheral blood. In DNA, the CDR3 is TGTGCCAGCAGCTTAGCTAGCGGGGGCCTCCTCGGTGAGACCCAGTACTTC. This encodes CASSLASGGLLGETQYF.